The 2 T cell receptor beta chains listed next were all sequenced from one sample in a study of blood T cell repertoires in COVID-19 (dated by TCRdb to about 2020). The library was produced with the immunoSEQ multiplex PCR assay. Not all clones reach the TCRdb copy of this immuneACCESS table, which keeps in-frame sequences only. Checked studies attribute under half of the gap to unresolved V genes and leave the rest unexplained. The sample table holds fewer than 200,000 clones, of which roughly three quarters were seen once. The ten largest clonotypes hold around 7.9% of the sample. Sample: peripheral blood. Receptors originate from a woman aged 45-59 years with active or convalescent COVID-19.

The chain employs TRBV6-6 and TRBJ1-1, with 10 positions matching TRBD1. The V and J ends lost 6 bases and 4 bases, in that order; junction bases with no gene match: 11. Germline V CDR1 and CDR2: MNHNY, SVGAGI (reference sequence). CDR3 length equals 16 residues. CDR3 coding DNA: TGTGCCAGCAGCACAGACAGGGGGCGCGAGAGCACTGAAGCTTTCTTT. Protein sequence: CASSTDRGRESTEAFF.

A single count supports this clone. V usage is TRBV18 and J usage is TRBJ1-2, with D perhaps TRBD1 (5 bases). V dropped 2 bases and J dropped 5 bases, with 12 bases sitting between them. The CDR3 runs to 14 residues. Germline-derived CDR1 and CDR2 are KGHSH and LQKENI. The CDR3 sequence: CASSPGTEAYGYTF. Here the CDR3 DNA reads TGTGCCAGCTCACCAGGGACTGAGGCATATGGCTACACCTTC.